Following are 5 T cell receptor beta chains from one sample sequenced in a study of shared clonotypes between healthy human individuals. Profiling relied on immunoSEQ multiplex PCR, and the TCRdb table lists in-frame clones only, not all of them. The table has 1 million to 1.2 million clones, approximately 77% seen once. The sequenced sample consisted of memory CD4+ T cells from PBMCs. Regarding subset: CD45RA-negative fraction. Receptor source: a man between 18 and 29 years old in good health. Some clones in this sample may be carry-over from other donors' samples.

This clone was counted only a few times. The identical CDR3 is also encoded by other nucleotide sequences in the sample. The chain employs TRBV5-1 and TRBJ2-7; 13 bases line up with TRBD2. This CDR3 region has 15 residues. With 4 bases clipped from V and 3 bases from J, the junction kept 4 bases outside the gene matches. Germline V CDR1 and CDR2: SGHRS, YFSETQ. The CDR3 DNA is TGCGCCAGCAGCCCCCGGACTAGCGGGAGCTACGAGCAGTACTTC. Translating it yields CASSPRTSGSYEQYF.

The V gene is TRBV7-3, the J gene TRBJ2-2; 7 nucleotides line up with TRBD2. Germline V lookup: CDR1 SGHTA, CDR2 FQGTGA. The V and J ends lost 1 base and 4 bases, in that order; junction bases with no gene match: 3. The CDR3 has 15 residues. DNA for the CDR3: TGTGCCAGCAGCTTAATTAGCGGGTCCACCGGGGAGCTGTTTTTT. Amino acids: CASSLISGSTGELFF.

The genes are TRBV5-1 and TRBJ1-2, with D unclear. CDR3 length: 15 amino acids. V was trimmed by 4 bases and J by 4 bases, leaving 17 bases between them. Germline assignment: CDR1 SGHRS and CDR2 YFSETQ. CDR3: CASSPPLGTPYGYTF. The CDR3 DNA reads as TGCGCCAGCAGCCCCCCTCTTGGCACCCCCTATGGCTACACCTTC.

The chain has TRBV28 and TRBJ2-1; D unclear. Trimming left V 5 bases short and J 9 bases short, with 14 bases between. Per the germline V gene, CDR1 is MDHEN and CDR2 is SYDVKM. The CDR3 is made up of 13 amino acids. The CDR3 DNA reads TGTGCCAGCAGTGACTTAACTCCGGGTGAGCAGTTCTTC. Amino acids: CASSDLTPGEQFF.

This clone was observed a handful of times. The J gene is TRBJ2-1, the V gene TRBV29-1, with D hard to call. This CDR3 is built from 11 residues. Trimming shortened V by 7 bases and J by 9 bases, and 13 bases separated the two germline ends. The germline V gene has CDR1 SQVTM and CDR2 ANQGSEA. The CDR3 region is CSASYDVEQFF. The CDR3 DNA is TGCAGCGCTTCCTATGACGTTGAGCAGTTCTTC.